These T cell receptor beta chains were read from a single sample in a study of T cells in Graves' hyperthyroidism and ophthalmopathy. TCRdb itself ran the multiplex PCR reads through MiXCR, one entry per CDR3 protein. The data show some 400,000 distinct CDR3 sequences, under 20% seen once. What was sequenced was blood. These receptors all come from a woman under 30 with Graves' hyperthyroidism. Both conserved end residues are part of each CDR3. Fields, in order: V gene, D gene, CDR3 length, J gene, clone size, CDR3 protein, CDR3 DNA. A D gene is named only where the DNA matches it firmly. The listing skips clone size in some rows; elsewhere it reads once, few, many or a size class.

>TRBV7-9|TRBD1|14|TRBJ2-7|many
CASSLGTGNNEQYF
TGTGCCAGCAGTCTTGGGACAGGGAACAACGAGCAGTACTTC
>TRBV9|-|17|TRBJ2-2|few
CASSVAGSLPDTGELFF
TGTGCCAGCAGCGTAGCCGGCAGCCTCCCGGACACCGGGGAGCTGTTTTTT
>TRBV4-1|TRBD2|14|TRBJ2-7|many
CASSQTRGAYEQYF
TGCGCCAGCAGCCAGACCCGGGGGGCCTACGAGCAGTACTTC
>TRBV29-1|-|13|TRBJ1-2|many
CSVRAGGNYGYTF
TGCAGCGTTAGGGCTGGAGGGAACTATGGCTACACCTTC
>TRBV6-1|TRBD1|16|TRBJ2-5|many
CASSPTKTGARPTQYF
TGTGCCAGCAGCCCCACCAAGACAGGGGCCCGGCCGACCCAGTACTTC
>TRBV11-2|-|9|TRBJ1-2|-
CASSGGYTF
TGTGCCAGCTCGGGGGGCTACACCTTC
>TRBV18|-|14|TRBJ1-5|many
CASSAQGGQQPQHF
TGTGCCAGCTCGGCGCAGGGCGGACAACAGCCCCAGCATTTT
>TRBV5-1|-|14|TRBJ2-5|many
CASSLTVRGETQYF
TGCGCCAGCAGCTTGACGGTTCGAGGGGAGACCCAGTACTTC
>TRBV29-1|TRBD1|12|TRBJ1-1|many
CSVLRGHTEAFF
TGCAGCGTTCTCAGGGGGCACACTGAAGCTTTCTTT
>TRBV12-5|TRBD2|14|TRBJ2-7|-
CASAAGGTSYEQYF
TGTGCTAGTGCCGCGGGGGGGACCTCCTACGAGCAGTACTTC
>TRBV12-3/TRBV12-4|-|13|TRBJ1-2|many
CASSPGAGYGYTF
TGTGCCAGCAGCCCAGGGGCGGGCTATGGCTACACCTTC
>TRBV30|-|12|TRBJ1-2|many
CAWTLFEEGYTF
TGTGCCTGGACATTGTTCGAGGAGGGCTACACCTTC
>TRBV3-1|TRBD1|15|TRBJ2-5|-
CASSHNRGLQETQYF
TGTGCCAGCAGCCACAACAGGGGCCTCCAAGAGACCCAGTACTTC
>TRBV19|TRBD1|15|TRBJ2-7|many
CASSRGTGSSYEQYF
TGTGCCAGTAGTCGTGGGACAGGGAGCTCCTACGAGCAGTACTTC
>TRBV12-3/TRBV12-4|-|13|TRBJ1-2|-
CASSFRSYYGYTF
TGTGCCAGCAGTTTTCGCAGTTACTATGGCTACACCTTC
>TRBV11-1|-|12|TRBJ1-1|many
CASSLGPGKAFF
TGTGCCAGCAGCTTAGGGCCGGGAAAAGCTTTCTTT
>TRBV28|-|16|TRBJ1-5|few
CASKPRGFWGNQPQHF
TGTGCCAGCAAACCAAGGGGTTTCTGGGGCAATCAGCCCCAGCATTTT
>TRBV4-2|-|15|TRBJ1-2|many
CASSQDLPQTYGYTF
TGTGCCAGCAGCCAAGATCTCCCACAAACCTATGGCTACACCTTC
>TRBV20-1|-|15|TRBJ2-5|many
CSARGTSSGQETQYF
TGCAGTGCTAGAGGAACTAGCTCGGGGCAAGAGACCCAGTACTTC
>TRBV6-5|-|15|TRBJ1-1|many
CASSYSGQGNTEAFF
TGTGCCAGCAGTTACTCCGGGCAGGGGAACACTGAAGCTTTCTTT
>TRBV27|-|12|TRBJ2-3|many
CASSLRQGPAYF
TGTGCCAGCAGTTTACGGCAGGGGCCGGCGTATTTT
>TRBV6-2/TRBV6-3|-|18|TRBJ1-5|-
CASSPGVGYPTSNQPQRF
TGTGCTAGCAGCCCGGGGGTCGGGTACCCTACTAGCAATCAGCCCCAGCGTTTT